The 20 T cell receptor beta chains presented below share a single source sample, sequenced in a study of blood T cell repertoires in COVID-19. Produced via immunoSEQ multiplex PCR; TCRdb's table is partial and in-frame only. In the table there are under 200,000 clones, 85% to 90% of which are singletons. Sequencing used peripheral blood. These receptor sequences come from a man younger than 30 with acute or convalescent COVID-19.

CDR3 in amino acids: CASSGQGGTGELFF. The CDR3, as DNA: TGTGCCAGCAGTGGACAGGGCGGCACCGGGGAGCTGTTTTTT. The genes are TRBV19 and TRBJ2-2, with 8 nucleotides matching TRBD1. CDR1 is LNHDA, CDR2 SQIVND, per germline (reference sequence). This CDR3 region has 14 residues. The V gene end was trimmed by 9 bases and the J gene end by 4 bases; junction bases not matched to a gene: 7.

The rearrangement links TRBV10-1 to TRBJ1-1, with 9 bases lining up with TRBD1. V was pared by 6 bases and J by 2 bases, with 4 bases of the junction left unmatched. The CDR3 contains 14 residues. CDR1 and CDR2 (germline): WNHNN, SYGVQD (reference sequence). The DNA for the CDR3 is TGCGCCAGCAGCGCGGGACAGGGAAACACTGAAGCTTTCTTT. Residues: CASSAGQGNTEAFF.

The chain is built from TRBV4-1 and TRBJ1-6; perhaps TRBD1 as D (5 bases). Germline CDR1 is MGHRA and CDR2 is YSYEKL. This CDR3 region has 18 residues. The V and J ends lost 4 bases and 0 bases respectively, with 16 bases between them. The CDR3 is CASSPQVTSSSYNSPLHF. The CDR3 bases are TGCGCCAGCAGCCCACAGGTGACTTCGAGCTCCTATAATTCACCCCTCCACTTT.

The count of this clone is one. The gene calls are TRBV7-6 and TRBJ2-7, with D possibly being TRBD2 (5 bases). The germline gives CDR1 SGHVS, CDR2 FNYEAQ. The V and J ends lost 3 bases and 2 bases respectively, with 8 bases between them. This CDR3 has 13 residues. The CDR3 DNA reads TGTGCCAGCAGCTTCGGGGAGACCTACGAGCAGTACTTC. Translated, it gives CASSFGETYEQYF.

V gene TRBV7-9 combines with J gene TRBJ1-1, with 7 bases that match TRBD1. The V gene's germline CDR1 is SEHNR and CDR2 FQNEAQ (reference sequence). CDR3 length equals 12 residues. The trim removed 5 bases at V and 7 bases at J, leaving 4 bases unmatched. CDR3 sequence (DNA): TGTGCCAGCAGCCAGACAGGGATTGAAGCTTTCTTT. Translation gives CASSQTGIEAFF.

The V gene is TRBV6-6, the J gene TRBJ2-2, with D possibly TRBD2 on 5 matching bases. Germline lookup yields CDR1 MNHNY and CDR2 SVGAGI (reference sequence). Trimming left V 10 bases short and J 8 bases short, with 14 bases between. This CDR3 region has 12 residues. CDR3 sequence: CATLRVLGELFF. CDR3 coding DNA: TGTGCCACCCTGAGGGTACTTGGGGAGCTGTTTTTT.

This clone was seen just once. This rearrangement joins TRBV19 to TRBJ1-2; possible D gene TRBD1, 5 bases. Germline loops: CDR1 LNHDA, CDR2 SQIVND (reference sequence). The CDR3 is made up of 14 amino acids. V lost 7 bases and J lost 6, with 18 bases in between. The CDR3 protein is CASTLPGGINGYTF. The CDR3 DNA reads TGTGCCAGTACCCTCCCCGGGGGGATCAATGGCTACACCTTC.

The gene calls are TRBV5-6 and TRBJ1-2; maybe TRBD1 (6 bases). CDR1 and CDR2 from the germline V gene are SGHDT and YYEEEE. The CDR3 length is 15 residues. V was trimmed by 4 bases and J by 0 bases, leaving 13 bases between them. CDR3 sequence (DNA): TGTGCCAGCAGCATTGGGACACCAACTAACTATGGCTACACCTTC. It yields the protein CASSIGTPTNYGYTF.

This clone has a single count. This chain links TRBV19 with TRBJ1-4; D gene ambiguous. The CDR3 contains 16 residues. Per the germline V gene, CDR1 is LNHDA and CDR2 is SQIVND (reference sequence). V was trimmed by 6 bases and J by 0 bases, leaving 14 bases between them. The CDR3 loop is CASSHSLSPTNEKLFF. CDR3 nucleotides: TGTGCCAGTAGCCACAGTCTAAGCCCAACTAATGAAAAACTGTTTTTT.

This clone was seen only a few times. This rearrangement joins TRBV19 to TRBJ1-1, with D possibly matching TRBD1 (5 bases). CDR3 length: 11 amino acids. Germline CDR1 is LNHDA and CDR2 is SQIVND (reference sequence). V lost 5 bases and J 8 bases, leaving 9 bases between the germline ends. This CDR3 is CASSWGREAFF. The CDR3 region has the DNA TGTGCCAGTAGTTGGGGGAGGGAAGCTTTCTTT.

The rearrangement links TRBV11-1 to TRBJ1-2; TRBD1 aligns across 8 bases. V gave up 5 bases and J gave up 4 bases; unmatched junction bases: 6. Germline CDR1 and CDR2: SGHAT and FQDESV (reference sequence). This CDR3 is 14 amino acids long. The CDR3, as DNA: TGTGCCAGCAGCCCGGACAGGGTCTTCTATGGCTACACCTTC. This translates into CASSPDRVFYGYTF. Combining the CDR3 with reference TRBV11-1 and TRBJ1-2 gives the whole variable domain EAEVAQSPRYKITEKSQAVAFWCDPISGHATLYWYRQILGQGPELLVQFQDESVVDDSQLPKDRFSAERLKGVDSTLKIQPAELGDSAMYLCASSPDRVFYGYTFGSGTRLTVV.

The chain has TRBV25-1 and TRBJ2-2; 8 nucleotides agree with TRBD1. Germline V gene lookup returns CDR1 MGHDK and CDR2 SYGVNS. V was clipped by 3 bases and J by 2 bases; unmatched bases: 5. The CDR3 spans 16 residues. The DNA of the CDR3 is TGTGCCAGCAGTGACCCCGGACAGGGAAACACCGGGGAGCTGTTTTTT. It codes for CASSDPGQGNTGELFF.

CDR3 in amino acids: CASSPPDSTYEQYV. CDR3 coding DNA: TGTGCCAGCAGCCCTCCGGACAGTACCTACGAGCAGTACGTC. This chain links TRBV11-2 with TRBJ2-7; perhaps TRBD1 as D (6 bases). V gave up 5 bases and J gave up 2 bases, with 13 bases separating them. Per the germline V gene, CDR1 is SGHAT and CDR2 is FQNNGV. The CDR3 covers 14 residues.

The rearrangement uses TRBV2 and TRBJ2-5; TRBD2 matches 11 bases. V lost 8 bases, J lost 3 bases, and 5 bases stayed unmatched. Germline-derived CDR1 and CDR2 are SNHLY and FYNNEI. This CDR3 is 14 amino acids long. CDR3 loop: CASSPTSGEETQYF. The CDR3 region has the DNA TGTGCCAGCTCACCGACTAGCGGGGAAGAGACCCAGTACTTC.

The chain links TRBV4-1 to TRBJ1-5; a weak D match, TRBD1 (5 bases). Trimming took 0 bases from V and 6 from J, leaving 9 bases between them. Germline CDR1 reads MGHRA; CDR2 reads YSYEKL. The CDR3 totals 14 residues. This chain's CDR3 is CASSQEAGRQPQHF. For the CDR3, the DNA is TGCGCCAGCAGCCAAGAGGCGGGACGTCAGCCCCAGCATTTT.

The V and J genes are TRBV20-1 and TRBJ1-5, with TRBD1 as a possible D gene (5 bases). The V gene's germline CDR1 is DFQATT and CDR2 SNEGSKA (reference sequence). Between the trimmed V and J ends, which lost 3 bases and 0 bases, there was a span of 9 bases. The CDR3 has 14 amino acids. The chain's CDR3 is CSASRGTSNQPQHF. CDR3 DNA: TGCAGTGCTAGTAGGGGTACTAGCAATCAGCCCCAGCATTTT.

The rearrangement uses TRBV7-6 and TRBJ2-5; a possible D gene is TRBD2 (6 bases). The CDR3 is made up of 19 amino acids. Deletions cut 1 base from V and 2 bases from J, with 23 bases between. CDR1 SGHVS and CDR2 FNYEAQ come from the germline V gene. DNA for the CDR3: TGTGCCAGCAGCTTAGTTACTCTGGAGGGTATTGGTTGGCAAGAGACCCAGTACTTC. Amino acid sequence: CASSLVTLEGIGWQETQYF. Filled out from reference TRBV7-6 and TRBJ2-5, the complete variable domain reads GAGVSQSPRYKVTKRGQDVALRCDPISGHVSLYWYRQALGQGPEFLTYFNYEAQQDKSGLPNDRFSAERPEGSISTLTIQRTEQRDSAMYRCASSLVTLEGIGWQETQYFGPGTRLLVL.

This rearrangement joins TRBV4-1 to TRBJ2-3; D remains unclear. The V end lost 8 bases, the J end lost 2 bases, and 11 bases lay between the germline ends. Germline assignment: CDR1 MGHRA and CDR2 YSYEKL. The CDR3 spans 13 residues. CDR3 residues: CASALENTDTQYF. The CDR3 DNA follows: TGCGCCAGCGCCCTAGAAAACACAGATACGCAGTATTTT.

The chain joins TRBV25-1 to TRBJ2-3, with 7 nucleotides matching TRBD1. The CDR3 spans 17 residues. J lost 3 bases, V lost 2 bases, and 11 bases had no gene match. Per the germline V gene, CDR1 is MGHDK and CDR2 is SYGVNS. CDR3 bases: TGTGCCAGCAGTGAAAGAGGCGTGAGACAGGGTACAGATACGCAGTATTTT. Its protein product is CASSERGVRQGTDTQYF.

The rearrangement links TRBV2 to TRBJ1-2; D remains unclear. Germline V gives CDR1 SNHLY, CDR2 FYNNEI. There are 16 residues in the CDR3. The V and J ends lost 0 bases and 1 base respectively, with 12 bases between them. The CDR3 reads CASSEARDIFNYGYTF. The DNA for the CDR3 is TGTGCCAGCAGTGAAGCGCGGGATATATTTAACTATGGCTACACCTTC.